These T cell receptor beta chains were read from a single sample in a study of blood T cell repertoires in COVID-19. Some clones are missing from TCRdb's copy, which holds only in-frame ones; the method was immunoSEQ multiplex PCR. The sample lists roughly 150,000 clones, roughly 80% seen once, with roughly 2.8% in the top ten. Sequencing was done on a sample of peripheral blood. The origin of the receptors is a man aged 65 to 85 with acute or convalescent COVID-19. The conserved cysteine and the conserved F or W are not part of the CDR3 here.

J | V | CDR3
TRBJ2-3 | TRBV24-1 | ATSGASGEANREQY
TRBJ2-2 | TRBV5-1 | ASSLGTGSGTGELF
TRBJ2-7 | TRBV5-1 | ASSSPGTSAYEQY
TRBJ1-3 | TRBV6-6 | ASSPRLRGRSGNTIY
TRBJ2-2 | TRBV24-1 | ATGTSGGADTGELF
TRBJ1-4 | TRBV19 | ASSITAGENEKLF
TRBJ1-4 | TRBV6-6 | ASSYGATNEKLF
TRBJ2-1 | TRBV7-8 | ASSKRDTQSSYNEQF
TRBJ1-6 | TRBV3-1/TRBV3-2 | ASSQTTVTNSPLH
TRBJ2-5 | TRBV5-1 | ASSLELAGGQETQY
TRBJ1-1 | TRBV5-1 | ASSGQGAGTEAF
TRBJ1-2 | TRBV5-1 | ASSLTIPSGWAGYT
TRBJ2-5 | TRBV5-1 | ASSLGVTGGEETQY
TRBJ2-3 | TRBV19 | ASSLVLTVTQY
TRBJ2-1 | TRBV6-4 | ASSVGQSYNEQF
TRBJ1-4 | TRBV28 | ASRGQGTNEKLF